This TCR beta chain was identified during a study of blood T cell repertoires in COVID-19. Study-wide context: Recovery among Cohort 3 donors was established by two negative PCRs, clearance, or symptom resolution.

CDR3 length: 18 amino acids. Germline lookup yields CDR1 MNHEY and CDR2 SMNVEV (reference sequence). V trimming: 2 bases; J trimming: 0 bases; junction bases outside the gene matches: 7. Authors' data handling: Reference gene primer amplification gave nucleated cell count estimates. TCRdb's copy holds only in-frame clones and misses some; the assay was immunoSEQ multiplex PCR. The D gene and trimming were derived from the DNA, and the V and J assignments and clone size from that table. The profile covers about 400,000 clones, with 70% to 90% appearing a single time and roughly 2% taken by the ten largest. Adults between about 18 and 95 years of age took part from 24 US areas. Cohort assignment relied on participant-reported clinical history. This clone occurred once.

The sample comprised PBMCs or T cells enriched from blood (not recorded which). This sequence joins TRBV27 and TRBJ2-2, with 9 bases matching TRBD2. The sequence came from a middle-aged man in a cohort exposed to, infected with or recovered from COVID-19 (not recorded which). As DNA, the CDR3 is TGTGCCAGCAGTTTAAGGGGCCTAGCGGGGACGAACACCGGGGAGCTGTTTTTT. This translates into CASSLRGLAGTNTGELFF.